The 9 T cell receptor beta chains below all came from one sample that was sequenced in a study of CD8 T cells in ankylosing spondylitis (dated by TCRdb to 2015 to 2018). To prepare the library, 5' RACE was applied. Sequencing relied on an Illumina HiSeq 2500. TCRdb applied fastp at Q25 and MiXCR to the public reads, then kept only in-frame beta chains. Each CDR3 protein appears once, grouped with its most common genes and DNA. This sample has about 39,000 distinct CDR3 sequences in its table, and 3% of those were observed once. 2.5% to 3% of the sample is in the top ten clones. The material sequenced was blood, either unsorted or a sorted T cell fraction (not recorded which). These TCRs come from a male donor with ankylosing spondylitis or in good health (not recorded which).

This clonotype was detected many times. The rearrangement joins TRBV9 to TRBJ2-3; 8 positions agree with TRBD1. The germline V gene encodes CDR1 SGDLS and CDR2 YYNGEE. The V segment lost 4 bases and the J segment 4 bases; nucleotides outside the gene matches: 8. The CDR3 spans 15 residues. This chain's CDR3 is CASSLTDRASDTQYF. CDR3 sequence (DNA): TGTGCCAGCAGCCTCACGGACAGGGCCTCAGATACGCAGTATTTT.

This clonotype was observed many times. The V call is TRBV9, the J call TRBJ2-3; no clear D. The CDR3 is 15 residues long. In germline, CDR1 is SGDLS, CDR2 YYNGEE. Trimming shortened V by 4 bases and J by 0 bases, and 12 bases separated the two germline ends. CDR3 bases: TGTGCCAGCAGCCCCCATTTGGCCAGCACAGATACGCAGTATTTT. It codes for CASSPHLASTDTQYF.

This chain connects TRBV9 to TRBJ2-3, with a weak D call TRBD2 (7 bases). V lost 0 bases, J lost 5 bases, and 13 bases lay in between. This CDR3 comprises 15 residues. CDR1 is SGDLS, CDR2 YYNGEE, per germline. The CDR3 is CASSVDGGLLDTQYF. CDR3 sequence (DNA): TGTGCCAGCAGCGTAGACGGGGGGCTTCTAGATACGCAGTATTTT.

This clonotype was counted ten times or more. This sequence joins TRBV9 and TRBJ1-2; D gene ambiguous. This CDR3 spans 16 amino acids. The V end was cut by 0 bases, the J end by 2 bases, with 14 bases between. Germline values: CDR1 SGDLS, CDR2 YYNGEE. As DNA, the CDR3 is TGTGCCAGCAGCGTAGGGACGGGTAGATCGAACTATGGCTACACCTTC. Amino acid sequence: CASSVGTGRSNYGYTF.

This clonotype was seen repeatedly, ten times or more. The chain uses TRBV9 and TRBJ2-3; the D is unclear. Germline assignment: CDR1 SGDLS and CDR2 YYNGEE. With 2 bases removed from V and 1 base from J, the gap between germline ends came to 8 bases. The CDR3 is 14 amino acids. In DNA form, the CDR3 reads TGTGCCAGCAGCGTCCATCTTCGCACAGATACGCAGTATTTT. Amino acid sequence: CASSVHLRTDTQYF.

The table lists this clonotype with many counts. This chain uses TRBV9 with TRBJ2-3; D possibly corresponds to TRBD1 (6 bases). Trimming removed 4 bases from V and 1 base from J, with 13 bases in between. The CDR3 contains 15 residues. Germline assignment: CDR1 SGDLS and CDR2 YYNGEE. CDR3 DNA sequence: TGTGCCAGCAGCATAAGGGGGTACGGCACAGATACGCAGTATTTT. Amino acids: CASSIRGYGTDTQYF.

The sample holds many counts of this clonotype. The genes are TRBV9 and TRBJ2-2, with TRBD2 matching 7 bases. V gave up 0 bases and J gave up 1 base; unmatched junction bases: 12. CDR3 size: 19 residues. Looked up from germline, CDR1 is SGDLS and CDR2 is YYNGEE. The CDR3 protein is CASSVVSGGRGMNTGELFF. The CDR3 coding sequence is TGTGCCAGCAGCGTAGTGTCCGGCGGGCGGGGGATGAACACCGGGGAGCTGTTTTTT.

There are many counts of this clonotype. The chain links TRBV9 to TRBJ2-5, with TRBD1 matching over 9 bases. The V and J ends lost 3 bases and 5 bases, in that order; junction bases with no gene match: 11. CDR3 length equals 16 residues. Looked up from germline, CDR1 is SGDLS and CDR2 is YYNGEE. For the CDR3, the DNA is TGTGCCAGCAGCGGTTCCGGGACAGGGTTGCGGGAGACCCAGTACTTC. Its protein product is CASSGSGTGLRETQYF.

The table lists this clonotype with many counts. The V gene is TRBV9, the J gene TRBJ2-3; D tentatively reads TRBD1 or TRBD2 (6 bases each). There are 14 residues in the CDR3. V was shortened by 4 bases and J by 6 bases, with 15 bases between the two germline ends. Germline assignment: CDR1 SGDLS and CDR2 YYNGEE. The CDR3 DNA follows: TGTGCCAGCAGCCAGGGGCAGGGGAGGGATACGCAGTATTTT. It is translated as CASSQGQGRDTQYF.